What follows are 21 T cell receptor beta chains derived from one specimen sequenced in a study of regulatory T cells in long-lasting Graves disease. CDR3-region Arm-PCR and iRepertoire HTBI primers produced the TCR beta libraries. Via MiXCR, TCRdb re-called the multiplex PCR reads, giving one row per CDR3 protein. The table records around 450,000 distinct CDR3 sequences, under 25% of them present only once. Described time point: persistent/refractory GD, antithyroid drugs over 5 years with positive TRAb. From PBMCs, RNA was extracted and then used to make the TCR library. The sequencing used peripheral blood mononuclear cells (PBMCs), collected when the disease was refractory, from a patient treated with antithyroid drugs. These receptor sequences come from a female donor with Graves disease.

In its sample, this clonotype was seen a few times. The rearrangement links TRBV7-2 to TRBJ2-7, with 10 bases fitting TRBD1. The V gene end was trimmed by 5 bases and the J gene end by 6 bases; junction bases not matched to a gene: 10. The CDR3 sequence is 15 residues long. The germline gives CDR1 SGHTA, CDR2 FQGNSA. CDR3: CASSPLARTGGEQYF. The CDR3 nucleotides are TGTGCCAGCAGCCCACTCGCCCGGACAGGGGGCGAGCAGTACTTC. The variable domain in full, with the rest retrieved from reference TRBV7-2 and TRBJ2-7, is GAGVSQSPSNKVTEKGKDVELRCDPISGHTALYWYRQSLGQGLEFLIYFQGNSAPDKSGLPSDRFSAERTGGSVSTLTIQRTQQEDSAVYLCASSPLARTGGEQYFGPGTRLTVT.

The chain joins TRBV19 to TRBJ1-4; D uncertain. CDR3 length: 15 amino acids. V lost 2 bases to trimming and J lost 8 bases, with 15 bases between them. Germline V gene sequence: CDR1 LNHDA, CDR2 SQIVND (reference sequence). The CDR3 protein is CASSIFGRQDEKLFF. CDR3 DNA sequence: TGTGCCAGTAGTATATTCGGCCGTCAGGACGAAAAACTGTTTTTT.

This clonotype was recorded many times. The rearrangement uses TRBV2 and TRBJ1-1; possibly TRBD1 for D (5 bases). CDR1 and CDR2 from the germline V gene are SNHLY and FYNNEI. The CDR3 extends over 13 amino acids. V was pared by 6 bases and J by 3 bases, with 11 bases between. The CDR3 loop is CASRLVGDTEAFF. The CDR3 DNA follows: TGTGCCAGCAGACTCGTGGGGGACACTGAAGCTTTCTTT.

At least ten counts were recorded for this clonotype. The chain recombines TRBV7-2 with TRBJ1-5; no clear D gene. V shed 3 bases and J shed 7 bases, with 10 bases lying between them. The V gene's germline CDR1 is SGHTA and CDR2 FQGNSA. The CDR3 length is 13 residues. CDR3 nucleotides: TGTGCCAGCAGCTTTTCGGTTATGCAGCCCCAGCATTTT. It yields the protein CASSFSVMQPQHF. Full variable domain (remainder filled in from reference TRBV7-2 and TRBJ1-5): GAGVSQSPSNKVTEKGKDVELRCDPISGHTALYWYRQSLGQGLEFLIYFQGNSAPDKSGLPSDRFSAERTGGSVSTLTIQRTQQEDSAVYLCASSFSVMQPQHFGDGTRLSIL.

The chain joins TRBV29-1 to TRBJ2-7, with D possibly being TRBD1 (6 bases). The V gene lost 7 bases and the J gene lost 4 bases, with 17 bases spanning the gap. Germline V gene lookup returns CDR1 SQVTM and CDR2 ANQGSEA. The CDR3 is made up of 13 amino acids. CDR3 sequence (DNA): TGCAGCGCCCTGGACAGTAATATATACGAGCAGTACTTC. Protein product: CSALDSNIYEQYF.

This clonotype was detected a few times. This chain connects TRBV6-5 to TRBJ1-2, with a possible D match to TRBD1 (5 bases). This CDR3 contains 16 residues. V lost 2 bases, J lost 6 bases, and 19 bases lay in between. The V gene's germline CDR1 is MNHEY and CDR2 SVGAGI. The CDR3 loop reads CASSYEPGLGVHGYTF. CDR3 nucleotide sequence: TGTGCCAGCAGTTACGAGCCGGGACTCGGCGTCCATGGCTACACCTTC.

The chain recombines TRBV19 with TRBJ2-2; D is possibly TRBD1 (6 bases). The CDR3 is 13 residues long. Germline CDR1 LNHDA, CDR2 SQIVND (reference sequence). V shed 5 bases and J shed 7 bases, with 11 bases lying between them. The CDR3 nucleotides read TGTGCCAGTAGTTTAACAGGGATCGGGGAGCTGTTTTTT. This codes for CASSLTGIGELFF.

This clonotype appeared a few times. The rearrangement joins TRBV7-9 to TRBJ1-3; no definite D call. V was shortened by 3 bases and J by 2 bases, with 14 bases between the two germline ends. Germline assignment: CDR1 SEHNR and CDR2 FQNEAQ (reference sequence). The CDR3 runs 16 residues. The CDR3 coding sequence is TGTGCCAGCAGCTTGCCGGCCCTGAGCGCTGGAAACACCATATATTTT. It encodes CASSLPALSAGNTIYF.

The chain's CDR3 is CSAREQGFEQFF. The CDR3 DNA sequence: TGCAGTGCTCGGGAACAGGGCTTTGAGCAGTTCTTC. The V call is TRBV20-1, the J call TRBJ2-1, with a possible D match to TRBD1 (6 bases). CDR1 DFQATT and CDR2 SNEGSKA come from the germline V gene (reference sequence). This CDR3 comprises 12 residues. Trimming cost V 5 bases and J 9 bases, with 14 bases left between them.

This clonotype was counted a few times. This chain connects TRBV28 to TRBJ2-1, with D tentatively TRBD1 or TRBD2 (6 bases each). CDR3 size: 14 residues. The germline V gene has CDR1 MDHEN and CDR2 SYDVKM. Deletions cut 5 bases from V and 7 bases from J, with 15 bases between. The CDR3 here is CASSVGGRPNEQFF. CDR3 coding DNA: TGTGCCAGCAGTGTTGGGGGGCGACCAAATGAGCAGTTCTTC. The full variable domain, completed using reference TRBV28 and TRBJ2-1, is DVKVTQSSRYLVKRTGEKVFLECVQDMDHENMFWYRQDPGLGLRLIYFSYDVKMKEKGDIPEGYSVSREKKERFSLILESASTNQTSMYLCASSVGGRPNEQFFGPGTRLTVL.

This CDR3 is CASSLPGGPYNEQFF. The CDR3 DNA is TGTGCCAGCAGCTTACCGGGAGGGCCCTACAATGAGCAGTTCTTC. This chain links TRBV7-9 with TRBJ2-1; 8 bases map to TRBD2. Germline assignment: CDR1 SEHNR and CDR2 FQNEAQ (reference sequence). The V segment lost 2 bases and the J segment 2 bases; nucleotides outside the gene matches: 2. The CDR3 has 15 amino acids.

The chain carries TRBV4-2 and TRBJ1-4; D gene uncertain. V gave up 0 bases and J gave up 4 bases, with 9 bases separating them. There are 15 residues in the CDR3. Germline V CDR1 and CDR2: LGHNA, YNFKEQ. For the CDR3, the DNA is TGTGCCAGCAGCCAAGACAGCAGGATTAATGAAAAACTGTTTTTT. Protein sequence: CASSQDSRINEKLFF.

This clonotype has at least ten counts. The chain employs TRBV28 and TRBJ1-3; perhaps TRBD1 as D (6 bases). The CDR3 contains 15 residues. Germline V CDR1 and CDR2: MDHEN, SYDVKM. V was cut by 4 bases and J by 3 bases, with 13 bases left in between. In nucleotides, the CDR3 is TGTGCCAGCAGTTCCGGACAGCGGCATGGAAACACCATATATTTT. Translating gives CASSSGQRHGNTIYF.

This clonotype was detected a few times. The rearrangement links TRBV29-1 to TRBJ1-2; possible D gene TRBD1, 6 bases. CDR3 length: 13 residues. Germline CDR1 SQVTM, CDR2 ANQGSEA. Deletions cut 4 bases from V and 6 bases from J, with 15 bases between. CDR3 bases: TGCAGCGTTGCAGACAGACAGGACCATGGCTACACCTTC. Translated, it gives CSVADRQDHGYTF.

V usage is TRBV7-9 and J usage is TRBJ2-3, with D maybe TRBD2 (5 bases). With 9 bases removed from V and 1 base from J, the gap between germline ends came to 11 bases. Germline V lookup: CDR1 SEHNR, CDR2 FQNEAQ (reference sequence). The CDR3 covers 13 residues. As DNA, the CDR3 is TGTGCCAGTGGGAGTGGGGGCACAGATACGCAGTATTTT. Amino acid sequence: CASGSGGTDTQYF.

The chain carries TRBV3-1 and TRBJ2-7; 7 nucleotides line up with TRBD2. This CDR3 has 14 amino acids. Unmatched junction bases numbered 7, after V lost 4 bases and J lost 4 bases. In germline, CDR1 is LGHDT, CDR2 YNNKEL (reference sequence). Here the CDR3 reads CASSPAWGGYEQYF. The CDR3 DNA is TGTGCCAGCAGCCCGGCCTGGGGGGGATACGAGCAGTACTTC.

In this sample, this clonotype turned up many times. This sequence joins TRBV28 and TRBJ1-5, with D unresolved. This CDR3 region has 14 residues. Germline V gene sequence: CDR1 MDHEN, CDR2 SYDVKM. V was clipped by 2 bases and J by 3 bases, with 8 bases between them. Written as DNA, the CDR3 is TGTGCCAGCAGTTTACGCGGCCTCAATCAGCCCCAGCATTTT. Amino acid sequence: CASSLRGLNQPQHF.

This clonotype was counted ten times or more. The chain joins TRBV29-1 to TRBJ2-5, with D tentatively TRBD1 (6 bases). Germline values: CDR1 SQVTM, CDR2 ANQGSEA. Trimming left V 7 bases short and J 1 base short, with 16 bases between. The CDR3 sequence is 14 residues long. This chain's CDR3 is CSAVLGQLQETQYF. The CDR3 DNA sequence: TGCAGCGCCGTGCTAGGACAGCTCCAAGAGACCCAGTACTTC.

Ten or more counts support this clonotype. This chain joins TRBV28 and TRBJ2-5; D perhaps matches TRBD2 (6 bases). The germline gives CDR1 MDHEN, CDR2 SYDVKM. V dropped 4 bases and J dropped 5 bases, with 23 bases sitting between them. There are 17 residues in the CDR3. CDR3 nucleotides: TGTGCCAGCAGTTCGACCCCGGGACTCCTGAGGAGGGAGACCCAGTACTTC. It codes for CASSSTPGLLRRETQYF.

This clonotype showed up many times. V is TRBV20-1 and J is TRBJ2-2; no firm D call. The germline V gene has CDR1 DFQATT and CDR2 SNEGSKA (reference sequence). This CDR3 contains 17 residues. The germline V and J ends were trimmed by 0 bases and 2 bases, with 16 bases remaining between them. The DNA of the CDR3 is TGCAGTGCTAGAGATCACCAGACTCTGATCAACACCGGGGAGCTGTTTTTT. This codes for CSARDHQTLINTGELFF.

This clonotype was seen only a few times. The CDR3 DNA reads as TGTGCCAGCAGTTTAAAGTTCACAGCCATCCCGGATACGCAGTATTTT. Encoded protein: CASSLKFTAIPDTQYF. V is TRBV12-3 or TRBV12-4 and J is TRBJ2-3; unclear D gene. The CDR3 totals 16 residues. V lost 2 bases, J lost 6 bases, and 18 bases lay in between.